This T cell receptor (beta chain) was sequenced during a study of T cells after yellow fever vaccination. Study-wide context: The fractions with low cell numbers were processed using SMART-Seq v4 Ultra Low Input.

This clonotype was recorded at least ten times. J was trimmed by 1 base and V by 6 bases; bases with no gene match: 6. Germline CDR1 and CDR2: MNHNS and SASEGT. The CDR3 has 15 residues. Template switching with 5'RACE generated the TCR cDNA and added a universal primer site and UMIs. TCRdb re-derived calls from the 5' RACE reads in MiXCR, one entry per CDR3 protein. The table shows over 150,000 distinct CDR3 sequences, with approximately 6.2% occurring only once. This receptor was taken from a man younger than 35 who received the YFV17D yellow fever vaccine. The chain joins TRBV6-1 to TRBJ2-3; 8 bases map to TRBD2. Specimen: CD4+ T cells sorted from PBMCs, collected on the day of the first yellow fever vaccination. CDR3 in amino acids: CASSSGLGGTDTQYF. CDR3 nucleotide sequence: TGTGCCAGCAGCTCGGGACTAGGGGGCACAGATACGCAGTATTTT.